These 30 T cell receptor beta chains share one sample of origin, sequenced in a study of monozygotic twins with inflammatory bowel disease. TCRdb re-called the 5' RACE reads, yielding one record per CDR3 amino acid sequence without DNA. Reported are about 160,000 distinct CDR3 sequences; the ten largest clones contain 2.8%. The sequencing input was blood. The source of these receptors is a human donor with ulcerative colitis or Crohn's disease, or a healthy co-twin of an affected twin (not recorded which).

The gene calls are TRBV6-1 and TRBJ1-5. Per the germline V gene, CDR1 is MNHNS and CDR2 is SASEGT. The CDR3 extends over 13 amino acids. The CDR3 spells CASRVGGPQPQHF.

The J gene is TRBJ2-1, the V gene TRBV5-1; no DNA is available, so the TRBD1 call from TCRdb remains unchecked. Germline values: CDR1 SGHRS, CDR2 YFSETQ. The CDR3 covers 17 residues. The chain's CDR3 is CASSLPGQGFLYNEQFF.

V is TRBV6-4 and J is TRBJ2-1. CDR1 is MRHNA and CDR2 is SNTAGT in the germline V gene. The CDR3 has 14 residues. The CDR3 sequence is CASSALASDNEQFF.

This chain uses TRBV20-1 with TRBJ2-4; as DNA is missing, the TRBD2 call by TCRdb cannot be tested. Germline V gives CDR1 DFQATT, CDR2 SNEGSKA (reference sequence). This CDR3 has 13 amino acids. Here the CDR3 reads CSARSPGSNIQYF.

The CDR3 sequence: CASSQGTSVTDTQYF. The rearrangement links TRBV3-1 to TRBJ2-3; the TCRdb D gene call, TRBD2, has no DNA to confirm it. Germline values: CDR1 LGHDT, CDR2 YNNKEL (reference sequence). CDR3 length: 15 residues.

This chain uses TRBV6-5 with TRBJ1-2; TCRdb indicates TRBD1, and absent DNA this call remains unverified. Germline V gene data show CDR1 as MNHEY and CDR2 as SVGAGI. This CDR3 has 13 amino acids. CDR3 region: CASKPTGGWGYTF.

The rearrangement joins TRBV6-2 or TRBV6-3 to TRBJ2-1; TCRdb selects TRBD1, and the lack of DNA leaves this call unchecked. The CDR3 loop spans 16 amino acids. Per germline, CDR1 MNHEY and CDR2 SVGEGT. CDR3 residues: CASSFPVGGIYNEQFF.

V gene TRBV9 combines with J gene TRBJ2-7; TCRdb picks TRBD2, but there is no DNA to check that call. Germline V gives CDR1 SGDLS, CDR2 YYNGEE. CDR3 length: 16 residues. CDR3 loop: CASSVAGLAGEGEQYF.

The gene calls are TRBV20-1 and TRBJ2-1; TCRdb proposes TRBD1, but this gene call is untestable without DNA. The CDR3 has 11 residues. Per germline, CDR1 DFQATT and CDR2 SNEGSKA (reference sequence). The CDR3 region is CSGGGGLKQFF.

The V gene is TRBV4-1, the J gene TRBJ2-7; TCRdb's assignment of TRBD1 cannot be checked, as there is no DNA. The CDR3 loop spans 15 amino acids. The germline V gene has CDR1 MGHRA and CDR2 YSYEKL. The chain's CDR3 is CASSQGSADAYEQYF.

The chain joins TRBV12-3 or TRBV12-4 to TRBJ2-1; TCRdb picks TRBD1, but there is no DNA to check that call. The CDR3 sequence is 16 residues long. The CDR3 sequence: CASRYGRGQSYNEQFF.

This chain uses TRBV27 with TRBJ1-2; TCRdb selects TRBD1, and the lack of DNA leaves this call unchecked. The CDR3 is 15 residues long. Germline V gene sequence: CDR1 MNHEY, CDR2 SMNVEV (reference sequence). Here the CDR3 reads CASSQVRVSPDGYTF.

The J gene is TRBJ1-6, the V gene TRBV28; no DNA is available, so the TRBD1 call from TCRdb remains unchecked. This CDR3 region has 11 residues. The germline gives CDR1 MDHEN, CDR2 SYDVKM. This CDR3 reads CAGGRNSPLHF. The whole variable domain, filled in from reference TRBV28 and TRBJ1-6, reads DVKVTQSSRYLVKRTGEKVFLECVQDMDHENMFWYRQDPGLGLRLIYFSYDVKMKEKGDIPEGYSVSREKKERFSLILESASTNQTSMYLCAGGRNSPLHFGNGTRLTVT.

V usage is TRBV20-1 and J usage is TRBJ2-5. The CDR3 contains 13 residues. The germline gives CDR1 DFQATT, CDR2 SNEGSKA (reference sequence). The CDR3 reads CSARDVSQETQYF.

The chain has TRBV29-1 and TRBJ2-5; TCRdb outputs TRBD1, but without DNA this stays unchecked. The CDR3 length is 12 residues. CDR1 and CDR2 from the germline V gene are SQVTM and ANQGSEA. This CDR3 is CSVGQGQETQYF.

V and J are TRBV5-6 and TRBJ1-4; TCRdb's D gene call, TRBD1, goes unchecked for lack of DNA. Germline CDR1 reads SGHDT; CDR2 reads YYEEEE. The CDR3 is 14 residues long. CDR3 amino acids: CASSYPTGKEKLFF.

This chain connects TRBV4-1 to TRBJ2-7; TCRdb picks TRBD2, but there is no DNA to check that call. Germline V gene lookup returns CDR1 MGHRA and CDR2 YSYEKL. This CDR3 region has 15 residues. CDR3 region: CASSRPERATYEQYF.

V is TRBV5-1 and J is TRBJ2-1; TCRdb lists TRBD2, though no DNA is available to test this call. From germline, CDR1 is SGHRS and CDR2 YFSETQ. The CDR3 is made up of 16 amino acids. This chain's CDR3 is CASSVEGLQRYNEQFF.

The chain joins TRBV20-1 to TRBJ2-7; TCRdb's D call of TRBD1 is untestable without DNA. The CDR3 is 13 amino acids. Germline values: CDR1 DFQATT, CDR2 SNEGSKA (reference sequence). CDR3: CSADLGVAYEQYF.

The V gene is TRBV7-8, the J gene TRBJ2-6; TCRdb indicates TRBD1, and absent DNA this call remains unverified. The germline CDR1 and CDR2 sequences are SGHVS and FQNEAQ. The CDR3 extends over 17 amino acids. The CDR3 spells CASSLARGFGGANVLTF.

The rearrangement uses TRBV6-2 or TRBV6-3 and TRBJ2-3; TCRdb outputs TRBD1, but without DNA this stays unchecked. CDR3 length: 15 amino acids. Germline V CDR1 and CDR2: MNHEY, SVGEGT. This CDR3 reads CASSAPEGGTDTQYF.

This chain uses TRBV25-1 with TRBJ2-7. The CDR3 is 11 residues long. Germline-derived CDR1 and CDR2 are MGHDK and SYGVNS. The CDR3: CASSRVYEQYF.

This chain joins TRBV5-1 and TRBJ1-2; as DNA is missing, the TRBD1 call by TCRdb cannot be tested. The CDR3 runs to 13 residues. The germline CDR1 and CDR2 sequences are SGHRS and YFSETQ. The CDR3 reads CASSLGTGDGYTF.

The rearrangement links TRBV24-1 to TRBJ2-1. CDR1 is KGHDR and CDR2 is SFDVKD in the germline V gene. This CDR3 is 12 amino acids long. The CDR3 loop reads CAIVDRTHKQFF.

V gene TRBV18 combines with J gene TRBJ2-2; the TCRdb D gene call, TRBD1, has no DNA to confirm it. The germline V gene encodes CDR1 KGHSH and CDR2 LQKENI. CDR3 length: 15 residues. The CDR3 sequence is CASSPSRTGSGELFF.

The CDR3 is CASSPKFDRGFPYEQYF. The chain has TRBV5-1 and TRBJ2-7; TCRdb picks TRBD1, but there is no DNA to check that call. Germline V lookup: CDR1 SGHRS, CDR2 YFSETQ. The CDR3 consists of 17 residues.

The rearrangement links TRBV5-5 to TRBJ1-6; TCRdb's D gene call, TRBD1, goes unchecked for lack of DNA. Germline loops: CDR1 SGHKS, CDR2 YYEKEE (reference sequence). CDR3 length equals 16 residues. CDR3 sequence: CASSPGQPILYSPLHF.

The V call is TRBV7-6, the J call TRBJ2-7. The germline CDR1 and CDR2 sequences are SGHVS and FNYEAQ. CDR3 length equals 14 residues. This CDR3 is CASSPTASSYEQYF.

The chain couples TRBV24-1 to TRBJ2-1; TCRdb's D gene call, TRBD2, goes unchecked for lack of DNA. Germline CDR1 reads KGHDR; CDR2 reads SFDVKD. The CDR3 totals 14 residues. CDR3: CATSDTGGSDEQFF.

The chain uses TRBV14 and TRBJ2-1. The germline V gene encodes CDR1 SGHDN and CDR2 FVKESK. This CDR3 comprises 16 residues. The CDR3 loop reads CASSQGIAWSYNEQFF.